The sequence of this TCR beta chain was determined in a study of siplizumab effects on memory and regulatory T cells. V was pared by 5 bases and J by 7 bases, with 14 bases of the junction left unmatched. The germline gives CDR1 SEHNR, CDR2 FQNEAQ (reference sequence). The CDR3 loop spans 16 amino acids. Generated by immunoSEQ multiplex PCR, the TCRdb table keeps only in-frame clones and is missing some. The sample has under 85,000 clones, over 80% seen once. Material for sequencing was Tregs sorted from blood. The sequence was collected from a human donor in good health. The chain uses TRBV7-9 and TRBJ2-7; 10 bases fit TRBD1. The CDR3 DNA sequence: TGTGCCAGCAGCAACCTACGGACAGGGGGTCCGCGAGAGCAGTACTTC. Amino acid sequence: CASSNLRTGGPREQYF.